The source of this T cell receptor beta chain is a study of sequential checkpoint blockade in melanoma. Study at large: Each arm's sequence ended with maintenance nivolumab.

Sequencing was performed with immunoSEQ multiplex PCR; in TCRdb, only in-frame clones are kept and a portion is missing. The sample carries about 32,000 clones, 82% recorded once. Specified treatment: randomized to nivolumab then ipilimumab (arm A) or the reverse (arm B). Sorted cells were live CD3+CD8+, lacking CD19 and CD56, from PBMCs. The CDR3 has 14 residues. CDR1 and CDR2 (germline): MDHEN, SYDVKM. With 3 bases clipped from V and 3 bases from J, the junction kept 5 bases outside the gene matches. This chain links TRBV28 with TRBJ2-7, with TRBD2 matching 7 bases. This specimen consisted of CD8+ T cells sorted from blood (inferred from file names), obtained from a patient given nivolumab and ipilimumab in sequence. The source of this sequence is a human donor with melanoma. The CDR3 DNA sequence: TGTGCCAGCAGTTTGCTGGGGGGGAACTACGAGCAGTACTTC. It encodes CASSLLGGNYEQYF.